The 20 T cell receptor beta chains given below trace back to one sample, sequenced in a study of T cell repertoires in cytomegalovirus infection (dated by TCRdb to about 2019). The treatment or condition label for this specimen denotes: in vitro stimulation with specific CMV peptide epitopes to enrich CMV-specific T cells. Their target antigens are unknown. Sequencer: Illumina HiSeq 1500. TCRdb reworked the public reads: Q25 trimming with fastp, MiXCR clone assembly, productive beta chains retained. Entries are consolidated by CDR3 protein sequence, retaining the most common genes and DNA. The sample profile shows roughly 80,000 distinct CDR3 sequences; 20% to 30% of them were found once. Of the sample, roughly 50% is held by the ten largest clones. The sequences come from CD8+ T cells from cultured PBMCs, collected from culture after CMV antigen stimulation. These TCRs come from a human donor in good health (CMV status not recorded). Some clones in this sample may be carry-over from other donors' samples.

Comment on this clonotype: A much larger clone differs by one base, so this may be a read error. This chain uses TRBV4-3 with TRBJ2-2; unclear D gene. The CDR3 is 14 amino acids. Germline CDR1 is LGHNA and CDR2 is YSLEER. The CDR3 loop is CANSNVRFTGELFF. The CDR3 coding sequence is TGCGCCAACAGCAATGTACGGTTCACCGGGGAGCTGTTTTTT.

This chain connects TRBV6-6 to TRBJ2-7; the match to TRBD1 covers 9 bases. Per the germline V gene, CDR1 is MNHNY and CDR2 is SVGAGI (reference sequence). CDR3 length: 14 residues. With 7 bases clipped from V and 5 bases from J, the junction kept 9 bases outside the gene matches. CDR3 in amino acids: CASIGDRVTDEQYF. For the CDR3, the DNA is TGTGCCAGCATTGGGGACAGGGTCACGGACGAGCAGTACTTC.

CDR3 loop: CASSGLAGGGNEQFF. The CDR3 DNA reads TGTGCCAGCAGTGGACTAGCGGGGGGAGGCAATGAGCAGTTCTTC. V usage is TRBV11-2 and J usage is TRBJ2-1; TRBD2 aligns across 14 bases. The CDR3 totals 15 residues. J was trimmed by 6 bases and V by 6 bases; bases with no gene match: 4. Looked up from germline, CDR1 is SGHAT and CDR2 is FQNNGV.

This clonotype was detected ten times or more. The chain uses TRBV7-2 and TRBJ2-7; D not resolved. This CDR3 has 14 residues. Germline V gene sequence: CDR1 SGHTA, CDR2 FQGNSA. The ends were cut back, 1 base at V and 2 bases at J, with 9 bases in the middle. The CDR3 reads CASSLGVSAYEQYF. The CDR3 nucleotides read TGTGCCAGCAGCTTAGGGGTCAGCGCCTACGAGCAGTACTTC. Full variable domain (remainder filled in from reference TRBV7-2 and TRBJ2-7): GAGVSQSPSNKVTEKGKDVELRCDPISGHTALYWYRQSLGQGLEFLIYFQGNSAPDKSGLPSDRFSAERTGGSVSTLTIQRTQQEDSAVYLCASSLGVSAYEQYFGPGTRLTVT.

At least ten counts were recorded for this clonotype. The chain links TRBV5-5 to TRBJ2-7; 7 nucleotides line up with TRBD1. CDR3 length equals 15 residues. V was clipped by 0 bases and J by 2 bases; unmatched bases: 5. From germline, CDR1 is SGHKS and CDR2 YYEKEE (reference sequence). The CDR3 here is CASSLEQGSPYEQYF. The DNA for the CDR3 is TGTGCCAGCAGCTTGGAACAGGGGTCCCCCTACGAGCAGTACTTC.

There are a few counts of this clonotype. The chain has TRBV9 and TRBJ1-1; possible D gene TRBD1, 5 bases. The CDR3 extends over 12 amino acids. Deletions cut 5 bases from V and 4 bases from J, with 9 bases between. CDR1 and CDR2 (germline): SGDLS, YYNGEE. CDR3 sequence reads: CASSGGGTEAFF. The CDR3 bases are TGTGCCAGCAGTGGGGGGGGCACTGAAGCTTTCTTT.

V usage is TRBV7-9 and J usage is TRBJ2-3, with 15 bases fitting TRBD2. CDR3 length equals 16 residues. Trimming at V came to 8 bases and at J to 3 bases, leaving 6 bases not matched to a gene. Germline loops: CDR1 SEHNR, CDR2 FQNEAQ (reference sequence). The CDR3 is CASVDGTSGRTDTQYF. The CDR3 DNA follows: TGTGCCAGCGTAGATGGGACTAGCGGGAGGACAGATACGCAGTATTTT.

This clonotype has ten or more counts. This chain uses TRBV7-9 with TRBJ1-2; 7 bases map to TRBD1. The CDR3 loop spans 14 amino acids. Per the germline V gene, CDR1 is SEHNR and CDR2 is FQNEAQ (reference sequence). Unmatched junction bases numbered 7, after V lost 5 bases and J lost 4 bases. The CDR3 sequence is CASSDAGTVYGYTF. The CDR3 DNA sequence: TGTGCCAGCAGCGACGCCGGGACAGTCTATGGCTACACCTTC.

This clonotype came up a few times. This rearrangement joins TRBV27 to TRBJ1-2; 10 nucleotides agree with TRBD1. From germline, CDR1 is MNHEY and CDR2 SMNVEV (reference sequence). With 5 bases clipped from V and 5 bases from J, the junction kept 5 bases outside the gene matches. The CDR3 sequence is 14 residues long. The CDR3: CASSPGQGYYGYTF. CDR3 nucleotides: TGTGCCAGCAGTCCGGGACAGGGGTATTATGGCTACACCTTC.

This clonotype has at least ten counts. V and J are TRBV7-2 and TRBJ2-5; a possible D gene is TRBD1 (6 bases). CDR1 is SGHTA and CDR2 is FQGNSA in the germline V gene. V lost 1 base to trimming and J lost 4 bases, with 13 bases between them. The CDR3 contains 15 residues. CDR3 bases: TGTGCCAGCAGCTTAGTAGGGGGTTTATCAGAGACCCAGTACTTC. This codes for CASSLVGGLSETQYF.

This clonotype was detected many times. The chain combines TRBV5-6 with TRBJ1-4; D remains unclear. Trimming left V 3 bases short and J 7 bases short, with 13 bases between. CDR3 length: 14 amino acids. CDR1 is SGHDT and CDR2 is YYEEEE in the germline V gene. This CDR3 reads CASSSDMEVEKLFF. The CDR3 DNA is TGTGCCAGCAGCTCTGACATGGAGGTTGAAAAACTGTTTTTT.

This clonotype was found a few times. CDR3 coding DNA: TGTGCCAGCTCACCACCAACTGGGAGCTCCTATAATTCACCCCTCCACTTT. Translated, it gives CASSPPTGSSYNSPLHF. This chain links TRBV18 with TRBJ1-6, with unresolved D. This CDR3 has 17 residues. Germline V gene sequence: CDR1 KGHSH, CDR2 LQKENI. V shed 0 bases and J shed 0 bases, with 9 bases lying between them.

The V and J genes are TRBV28 and TRBJ1-2, with a weak D call TRBD1 (5 bases). From germline, CDR1 is MDHEN and CDR2 SYDVKM. The CDR3 sequence is 13 residues long. V lost 5 bases and J 5 bases, leaving 12 bases between the germline ends. CDR3 bases: TGTGCCAGCAGTCGGGACGGACTATATGGCTACACCTTC. Protein: CASSRDGLYGYTF.

The chain links TRBV23-1 to TRBJ2-4; 9 nucleotides match TRBD1. TRBV23-1 qualifies as an ORF whose function is uncertain. V dropped 4 bases and J dropped 0; count of bases not matched to a gene: 1. CDR3 size: 15 residues. This chain's CDR3 is CASSPTGGAKNIQYF. The CDR3 DNA reads TGCGCCAGCAGTCCGACAGGGGGAGCCAAAAACATTCAGTACTTC.

J is TRBJ1-6 and V is TRBV6-2 or TRBV6-3, with TRBD1 identical over 9 bases. This CDR3 has 15 amino acids. Trimming removed 2 bases from V and 12 bases from J; junction bases left unmatched: 8. Germline CDR1 MNHEY, CDR2 SVGEGT. The CDR3 DNA sequence: TGTGCCAGCAGTTACAGCGGGACAGGGTATCAACCCCTCCACTTT. This gives the protein CASSYSGTGYQPLHF.

This clonotype was seen a handful of times. This sequence joins TRBV25-1 and TRBJ2-1; the match to TRBD2 covers 10 bases. V shed 1 base, J shed 3 bases, and the junction held 6 bases outside the gene matches. CDR1 and CDR2 (germline): MGHDK, SYGVNS. The CDR3 length is 17 residues. The CDR3 DNA reads TGTGCCAGCAGTGAATCCTCAGCGGGAGGGTTCTACAATGAGCAGTTCTTC. Residues: CASSESSAGGFYNEQFF.

The chain links TRBV13 to TRBJ1-1, with D perhaps matching TRBD1 (5 bases). The CDR3 spans 15 residues. The V and J ends lost 5 bases and 2 bases respectively, with 15 bases between them. CDR1 is PRHDT and CDR2 is FYEKMQ in the germline V gene (reference sequence). The CDR3 here is CASSLGTGYNTEAFF. CDR3 DNA: TGTGCCAGCAGCCTGGGGACGGGCTATAACACTGAAGCTTTCTTT.

V is TRBV6-6 and J is TRBJ1-1; a possible D gene is TRBD1 (6 bases). With 2 bases removed from V and 3 bases from J, the gap between germline ends came to 13 bases. Looked up from germline, CDR1 is MNHNY and CDR2 is SVGAGI (reference sequence). The CDR3 runs 15 residues. The CDR3 loop is CASSYVEGGDTEAFF. Here the CDR3 DNA reads TGTGCCAGCAGTTACGTTGAGGGGGGGGACACTGAAGCTTTCTTT.

This rearrangement joins TRBV7-6 to TRBJ2-7; D is unresolved. V was cut by 2 bases and J by 4 bases, with 12 bases left in between. CDR3 length: 14 residues. CDR1 is SGHVS and CDR2 is FNYEAQ in the germline V gene. The CDR3 nucleotides read TGTGCCAGCAGCTTATATGCGGAGCCGTACGAGCAGTACTTC. Translated: CASSLYAEPYEQYF.

About this clonotype: A much bigger clone sits one base away, suggesting this may be a read error. The chain carries TRBV29-1 and TRBJ2-7, with TRBD1 as a possible D gene (6 bases). CDR1 is SQVTM and CDR2 is ANQGSEA in the germline V gene. V was cut by 8 bases and J by 2 bases, with 13 bases left in between. This CDR3 contains 12 residues. For the CDR3, the DNA is TGCAGCATTGTCCCAGGGGCCTACGAGCAGTACTTC. It yields the protein CSIVPGAYEQYF.